The 28 T cell receptor beta chains below were found in one sample sequenced in a study of cytomegalovirus exposure and HLA in healthy donors (dated by TCRdb to about 2017). The protocol used for the library was the immunoSEQ multiplex PCR assay. A mixture of 60 forward primers for TCR Vbeta segments and 13 reverse primers for TCR Jbeta segments was used in the multiplex PCR. TCRdb carries this immuneACCESS record with in-frame sequences only. Its versions omit some clonotypes, under half of them owing to an unresolved V gene in the studies checked, with the rest unexplained. This sample comprises under 90,000 clones, 85% to 90% of them detected only once. Together, the top ten hold roughly 2.2% of the sample. Input material: PBMCs. Source of these receptors: a man aged 18 to 29 in good health and CMV-seronegative.

CDR3 amino acids: CASSLIGTRPHNEQFF. The CDR3 nucleotides are TGTGCCAGCAGCTTGATCGGGACTCGGCCTCATAATGAGCAGTTCTTC. The V gene is TRBV5-6, the J gene TRBJ2-1, with D possibly being TRBD2 (6 bases). V shed 1 base and J shed 7 bases, with 18 bases lying between them. From germline, CDR1 is SGHDT and CDR2 YYEEEE. CDR3 length: 16 residues.

The chain employs TRBV6-6 and TRBJ2-7; TRBD1 matches at 7 bases. Trimming removed 3 bases from V and 9 bases from J; junction bases left unmatched: 14. CDR1 and CDR2 (germline): MNHNY, SVGAGI (reference sequence). The CDR3 sequence is 15 residues long. The CDR3 sequence: CASSYIPGQRSGQYF. CDR3 nucleotides: TGTGCCAGCAGTTATATTCCGGGACAGAGAAGCGGGCAGTACTTC.

The rearrangement links TRBV30 to TRBJ2-5; TRBD1 is a possible D gene (6 bases). The germline V and J ends were trimmed by 1 base and 2 bases, with 11 bases remaining between them. CDR1 and CDR2 from the germline V gene are GTSNPN and SVGIG (reference sequence). This CDR3 is 14 amino acids long. CDR3 protein: CAWSGTVAQETQYF. CDR3 sequence (DNA): TGTGCCTGGAGTGGGACAGTCGCACAAGAGACCCAGTACTTC.

V gene TRBV6-1 combines with J gene TRBJ2-7, with a weak D call TRBD2 (5 bases). Trimming removed 9 bases from V and 5 bases from J, with 11 bases in between. Germline assignment: CDR1 MNHNS and CDR2 SASEGT. The CDR3 runs to 11 residues. CDR3 sequence (DNA): TGTGCCAGTACGCTAGCTCACGAGCAGTACTTC. Translating it yields CASTLAHEQYF.

The rearrangement uses TRBV5-1 and TRBJ2-1, with TRBD2 matching over 9 bases. CDR1 and CDR2 (germline): SGHRS, YFSETQ. J lost 7 bases, V lost 4 bases, and 18 bases had no gene match. This CDR3 has 18 residues. Here the CDR3 reads CASSAGLAGGSLSNEQFF. CDR3 bases: TGCGCCAGCAGCGCCGGTTTGGCGGGAGGGTCCCTTAGTAATGAGCAGTTCTTC.

In this sample, this clone turned up a few times. This chain connects TRBV4-3 to TRBJ1-2, with 9 bases that match TRBD1. The CDR3 extends over 15 amino acids. Germline loops: CDR1 LGHNA, CDR2 YSLEER. V lost 1 base to trimming and J lost 8 bases; unmatched junction nucleotides: 8. The DNA of the CDR3 is TGCGCCAGCAGCCAAGTCGCGGGACAGGGAAAGGGCTACACCTTC. This translates into CASSQVAGQGKGYTF.

The rearrangement joins TRBV10-3 to TRBJ2-3; 8 bases match TRBD2. V was clipped by 2 bases and J by 2 bases; unmatched bases: 9. Germline V gene data show CDR1 as ENHRY and CDR2 as SYGVKD. This CDR3 spans 17 amino acids. For the CDR3, the DNA is TGTGCCATCAGTGAGAGTCCCAGCGGGAGTGCCACAGATACGCAGTATTTT. Translated, it gives CAISESPSGSATDTQYF.

This chain uses TRBV15 with TRBJ2-5, with D perhaps TRBD2 (5 bases). V gave up 5 bases and J gave up 11 bases, with 12 bases separating them. The CDR3 is made up of 11 amino acids. Germline loops: CDR1 LNHNV, CDR2 YYDKDF (reference sequence). The CDR3 reads CATSPGIGQYF. CDR3 coding DNA: TGTGCCACCAGCCCGGGGATCGGGCAGTACTTC. The whole variable domain, remainder taken from reference TRBV15 and TRBJ2-5, is DAMVIQNPRYQVTQFGKPVTLSCSQTLNHNVMYWYQQKSSQAPKLLFHYYDKDFNNEADTPDNFQSRRPNTSFCFLDIRSPGLGDTAMYLCATSPGIGQYFGPGTRLLVL.

The chain has TRBV5-8 and TRBJ2-3; D possibly corresponds to TRBD2 (5 bases). Germline-derived CDR1 and CDR2 are SGHTS and YDEGEE. The CDR3 has 14 residues. V lost 0 bases to trimming and J lost 2 bases, with 7 bases between them. The CDR3 region has the DNA TGTGCCAGCAGCTTGGCCGGGGTCACAGATACGCAGTATTTT. Its protein product is CASSLAGVTDTQYF.

Concerning this clone: A read error may produce the germline difference seen at one junction end. This sequence joins TRBV7-9 and TRBJ2-7; 9 nucleotides agree with TRBD1. The CDR3 sequence is 16 residues long. Germline-derived CDR1 and CDR2 are SEHNR and FQNEAQ (reference sequence). The CDR3 nucleotides are TGTTCCAGCAGCCGACAAACAGGGGGCGCTGGGTACGAGCAGTACTTC. Protein sequence: CSSSRQTGGAGYEQYF.

V and J are TRBV28 and TRBJ1-3; D uncertain. Germline V gene sequence: CDR1 MDHEN, CDR2 SYDVKM. Trimming took 6 bases from V and 4 from J, leaving 19 bases between them. This CDR3 region has 16 residues. The chain's CDR3 is CASSPWSGEAGNTIYF. The CDR3, as DNA: TGTGCCAGCAGCCCATGGAGCGGGGAGGCCGGAAACACCATATATTTT.

The rearrangement links TRBV28 to TRBJ2-3; possible D gene TRBD1, 5 bases. The CDR3 loop spans 14 amino acids. Trimming cost V 5 bases and J 2 bases, with 11 bases left between them. Germline loops: CDR1 MDHEN, CDR2 SYDVKM. The DNA of the CDR3 is TGTGCCAGCAGTGGCGGTGGGGCCACAGATACGCAGTATTTT. It yields the protein CASSGGGATDTQYF.

The V gene is TRBV6-1, the J gene TRBJ1-2; 7 bases agree with TRBD1. The V gene's germline CDR1 is MNHNS and CDR2 SASEGT. The V segment lost 3 bases and the J segment 4 bases; nucleotides outside the gene matches: 8. The CDR3 spans 15 residues. CDR3 nucleotide sequence: TGTGCCAGCAGTGACGCCGGGACAGAGGTCTATGGCTACACCTTC. Translation: CASSDAGTEVYGYTF.

J is TRBJ2-3 and V is TRBV29-1; D ambiguous. Trimming removed 5 bases from V and 0 bases from J, with 12 bases in between. The CDR3 length is 14 residues. Germline lookup yields CDR1 SQVTM and CDR2 ANQGSEA. The DNA for the CDR3 is TGCAGCGTTTGGGTGACACGCAGCACAGATACGCAGTATTTT. Translation gives CSVWVTRSTDTQYF.

CDR3 sequence reads: CASSYSGQSSQEEKLFF. The CDR3 DNA reads TGTGCCAGCAGTTATTCCGGTCAATCCTCCCAAGAAGAAAAACTGTTTTTT. The chain uses TRBV28 and TRBJ1-4; D not resolved. Trimming pared 4 bases from V and 8 bases from J, leaving 23 bases between. CDR1 is MDHEN, CDR2 SYDVKM, per germline. The CDR3 covers 17 residues. Complete variable domain (other parts from reference TRBV28 and TRBJ1-4): DVKVTQSSRYLVKRTGEKVFLECVQDMDHENMFWYRQDPGLGLRLIYFSYDVKMKEKGDIPEGYSVSREKKERFSLILESASTNQTSMYLCASSYSGQSSQEEKLFFGSGTQLSVL.

The J gene is TRBJ1-5, the V gene TRBV28; the D is unclear. The CDR3 extends over 16 amino acids. The V and J ends lost 3 bases and 4 bases respectively, with 16 bases between them. Germline-derived CDR1 and CDR2 are MDHEN and SYDVKM. Written as DNA, the CDR3 is TGTGCCAGCAGTTTTGTGGGAGTTAACTTTAATCAGCCCCAGCATTTT. Residues: CASSFVGVNFNQPQHF.

The CDR3 is CASSQPTSGRSDEQFF. CDR3 sequence (DNA): TGTGCCAGCAGCCAACCGACTAGCGGGAGGAGCGATGAGCAGTTCTTC. The V call is TRBV4-2, the J call TRBJ2-1; TRBD2 aligns across 13 bases. The CDR3 runs 16 residues. The V and J ends lost 2 bases and 8 bases, in that order; junction bases with no gene match: 6. Germline CDR1 and CDR2: LGHNA and YNFKEQ.

The chain carries TRBV5-1 and TRBJ2-3, with D possibly matching TRBD1 (6 bases). CDR1 and CDR2 from the germline V gene are SGHRS and YFSETQ. This CDR3 region has 14 residues. V lost 4 bases and J lost 1, with 10 bases in between. The CDR3 spells CASSPRGGTDTQYF. In nucleotides, the CDR3 is TGCGCCAGCAGCCCCAGGGGTGGCACAGATACGCAGTATTTT.

This clone occurred a few times. The chain is built from TRBV7-9 and TRBJ2-1; 8 nucleotides line up with TRBD2. The germline V gene encodes CDR1 SEHNR and CDR2 FQNEAQ (reference sequence). The V and J ends lost 5 bases and 8 bases, in that order; junction bases with no gene match: 17. The CDR3 length is 17 residues. CDR3 bases: TGTGCCAGCAGCCTCTCCCGTTCTAGCGGGTTTTGGGATGAGCAGTTCTTC. It is translated as CASSLSRSSGFWDEQFF. Using reference TRBV7-9 and TRBJ2-1 for the parts outside the CDR3, the full variable domain is DTGVSQNPRHKITKRGQNVTFRCDPISEHNRLYWYRQTLGQGPEFLTYFQNEAQLEKSRLLSDRFSAERPKGSFSTLEIQRTEQGDSAMYLCASSLSRSSGFWDEQFFGPGTRLTVL.

The rearrangement joins TRBV7-2 to TRBJ2-2; tentatively, D is TRBD2 (5 bases). Trimming took 6 bases from V and 3 from J, leaving 8 bases between them. CDR1 SGHTA and CDR2 FQGNSA come from the germline V gene. CDR3 length equals 13 residues. Here the CDR3 reads CASSYGDTGELFF. The CDR3 nucleotides read TGTGCCAGCAGTTACGGGGACACCGGGGAGCTGTTTTTT.

V gene TRBV7-9 combines with J gene TRBJ1-1, with a weak D call TRBD1 (5 bases). V lost 5 bases and J lost 1, with 17 bases in between. Germline V CDR1 and CDR2: SEHNR, FQNEAQ (reference sequence). The CDR3 has 16 residues. Here the CDR3 reads CASSHPHRGRNTEAFF. As DNA, the CDR3 is TGTGCCAGCAGCCACCCCCACCGGGGGAGGAACACTGAAGCTTTCTTT.

The V gene is TRBV19, the J gene TRBJ2-2; TRBD2 agrees at 11 bases. The CDR3 covers 14 residues. Germline values: CDR1 LNHDA, CDR2 SQIVND (reference sequence). Losses at the gene ends were 7 bases for V and 7 bases for J; bases not matched to a gene: 5. This CDR3 is CASTRLAGNGELFF. CDR3 bases: TGTGCCAGTACCCGACTAGCGGGAAACGGGGAGCTGTTTTTT.

This rearrangement joins TRBV9 to TRBJ2-1, with 12 bases fitting TRBD2. There are 15 residues in the CDR3. J was trimmed by 6 bases and V by 4 bases; bases with no gene match: 5. The V gene's germline CDR1 is SGDLS and CDR2 YYNGEE. CDR3 nucleotide sequence: TGTGCCAGCAGCCCTAGGACTAGCGGGATCAATGAGCAGTTCTTC. The encoded protein is CASSPRTSGINEQFF.

The rearrangement uses TRBV9 and TRBJ2-3; no clear D. The germline V and J ends were trimmed by 2 bases and 0 bases, with 4 bases remaining between them. Germline CDR1 SGDLS, CDR2 YYNGEE. CDR3 length: 13 residues. The DNA of the CDR3 is TGTGCCAGCAGCGTCGTGAGCACAGATACGCAGTATTTT. It is translated as CASSVVSTDTQYF.

The gene calls are TRBV5-4 and TRBJ1-4; TRBD1 agrees at 10 bases. Trimming took 0 bases from V and 8 from J; bases not matched to a gene: 4. The CDR3 is 15 amino acids. Germline CDR1 is SGHNT and CDR2 is YYREEE (reference sequence). CDR3 residues: CASSLGDRGGEKLFF. In DNA form, the CDR3 reads TGTGCCAGCAGCTTGGGGGACAGGGGAGGGGAAAAACTGTTTTTT.

This sequence joins TRBV5-6 and TRBJ2-3, with 8 bases fitting TRBD1. V gave up 3 bases and J gave up 6 bases; unmatched junction bases: 9. From germline, CDR1 is SGHDT and CDR2 YYEEEE. The CDR3 is 15 amino acids. The CDR3 spells CASSSTGDHWDTQYF. The CDR3 DNA reads as TGTGCCAGCAGCTCGACAGGGGACCACTGGGATACGCAGTATTTT.

The chain recombines TRBV10-3 with TRBJ2-1, with D perhaps matching TRBD2 (6 bases). The CDR3 contains 16 residues. Germline V CDR1 and CDR2: ENHRY, SYGVKD. Trimming shortened V by 3 bases and J by 12 bases, and 24 bases separated the two germline ends. CDR3 loop: CAISDRGSTSPKGQFF. In DNA form, the CDR3 reads TGTGCCATCAGTGACCGGGGTTCGACTAGTCCGAAGGGGCAGTTCTTC.

The chain has TRBV7-3 and TRBJ2-3, with 10 bases aligning to TRBD2. The CDR3 extends over 17 amino acids. J gave up 4 bases and V 8 bases, and 15 bases lay outside the gene matches. Germline V gene lookup returns CDR1 SGHTA and CDR2 FQGTGA. The CDR3 nucleotides are TGTGCCAGCCAGGGGCTAGCGGGAGATGGCTTATCAGATACGCAGTATTTT. As protein: CASQGLAGDGLSDTQYF.